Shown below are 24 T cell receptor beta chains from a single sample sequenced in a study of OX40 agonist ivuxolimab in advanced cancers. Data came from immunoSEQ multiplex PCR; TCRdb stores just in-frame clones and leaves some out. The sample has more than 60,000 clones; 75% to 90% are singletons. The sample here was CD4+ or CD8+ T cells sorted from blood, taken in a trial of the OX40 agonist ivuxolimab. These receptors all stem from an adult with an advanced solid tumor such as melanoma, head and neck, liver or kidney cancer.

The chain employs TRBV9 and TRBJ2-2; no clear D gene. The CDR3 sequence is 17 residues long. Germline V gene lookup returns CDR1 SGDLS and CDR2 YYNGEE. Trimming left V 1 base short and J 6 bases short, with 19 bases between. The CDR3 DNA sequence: TGTGCCAGCAGCGTAAATTCGGGCCCCGTGGTGGCCGGGGAGCTGTTTTTT. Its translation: CASSVNSGPVVAGELFF. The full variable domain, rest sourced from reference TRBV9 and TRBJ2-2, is DSGVTQTPKHLITATGQRVTLRCSPRSGDLSVYWYQQSLDQGLQFLIQYYNGEERAKGNILERFSAQQFPDLHSELNLSSLELGDSALYFCASSVNSGPVVAGELFFGEGSRLTVL.

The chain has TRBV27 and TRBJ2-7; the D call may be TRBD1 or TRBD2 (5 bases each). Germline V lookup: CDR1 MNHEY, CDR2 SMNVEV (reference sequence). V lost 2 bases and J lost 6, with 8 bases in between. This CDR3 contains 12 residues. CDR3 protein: CASSLVGGEQYF. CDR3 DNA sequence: TGTGCCAGCAGTTTAGTTGGGGGCGAGCAGTACTTC.

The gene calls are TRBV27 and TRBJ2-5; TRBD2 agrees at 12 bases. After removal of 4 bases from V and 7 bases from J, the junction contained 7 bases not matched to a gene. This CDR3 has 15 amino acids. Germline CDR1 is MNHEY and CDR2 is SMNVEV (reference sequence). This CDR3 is CASSSGLAGLATQYF. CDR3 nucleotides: TGTGCCAGCAGTTCTGGACTAGCGGGACTAGCGACCCAGTACTTC.

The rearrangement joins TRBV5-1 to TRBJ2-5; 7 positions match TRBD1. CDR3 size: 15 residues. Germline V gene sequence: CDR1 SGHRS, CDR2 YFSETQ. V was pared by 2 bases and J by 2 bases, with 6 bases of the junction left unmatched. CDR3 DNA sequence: TGCGCCAGCAGCTTACGACAGGGCATACAAGAGACCCAGTACTTC. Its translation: CASSLRQGIQETQYF.

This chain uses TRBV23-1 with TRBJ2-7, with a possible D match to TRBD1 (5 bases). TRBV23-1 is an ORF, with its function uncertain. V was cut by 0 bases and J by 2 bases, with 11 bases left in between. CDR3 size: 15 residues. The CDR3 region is CASSQSVRAPYEQYF. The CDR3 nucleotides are TGCGCCAGCAGTCAATCGGTCAGGGCACCCTACGAGCAGTACTTC.

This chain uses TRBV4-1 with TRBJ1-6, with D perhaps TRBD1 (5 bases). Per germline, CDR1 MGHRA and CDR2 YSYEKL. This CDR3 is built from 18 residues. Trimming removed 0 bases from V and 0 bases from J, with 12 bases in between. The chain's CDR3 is CASSQDHGGGSYNSPLHF. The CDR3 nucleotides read TGCGCCAGCAGCCAAGATCATGGGGGAGGCTCCTATAATTCACCCCTCCACTTT.

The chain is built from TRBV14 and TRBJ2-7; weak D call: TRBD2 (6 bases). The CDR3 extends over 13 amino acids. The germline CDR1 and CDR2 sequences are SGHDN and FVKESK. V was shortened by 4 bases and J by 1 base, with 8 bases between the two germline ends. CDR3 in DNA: TGTGCCAGCAGCCCCAGCGGGTCCTACGAGCAGTACTTC. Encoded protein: CASSPSGSYEQYF.

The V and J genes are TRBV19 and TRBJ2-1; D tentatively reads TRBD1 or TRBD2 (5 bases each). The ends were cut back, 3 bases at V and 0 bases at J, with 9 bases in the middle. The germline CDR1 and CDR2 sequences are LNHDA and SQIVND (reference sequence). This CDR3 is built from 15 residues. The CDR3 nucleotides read TGTGCCAGTAGTATCGAGGGGAGCTCCTACAATGAGCAGTTCTTC. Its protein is CASSIEGSSYNEQFF. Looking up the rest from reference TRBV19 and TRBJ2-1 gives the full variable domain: DGGITQSPKYLFRKEGQNVTLSCEQNLNHDAMYWYRQDPGQGLRLIYYSQIVNDFQKGDIAEGYSVSREKKESFPLTVTSAQKNPTAFYLCASSIEGSSYNEQFFGPGTRLTVL.

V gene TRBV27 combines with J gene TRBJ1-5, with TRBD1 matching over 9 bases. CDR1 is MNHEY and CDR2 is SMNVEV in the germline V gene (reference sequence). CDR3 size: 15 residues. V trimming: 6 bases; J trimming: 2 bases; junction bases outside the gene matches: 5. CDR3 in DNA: TGTGCCAGCAGCCCGACAGGGGGGCGCAATCAGCCCCAGCATTTT. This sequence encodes CASSPTGGRNQPQHF.

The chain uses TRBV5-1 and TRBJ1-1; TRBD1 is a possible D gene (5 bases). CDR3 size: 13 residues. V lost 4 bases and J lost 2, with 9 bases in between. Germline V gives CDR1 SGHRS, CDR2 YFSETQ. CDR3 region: CASSEDSNTEAFF. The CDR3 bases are TGCGCCAGCAGCGAAGACAGCAACACTGAAGCTTTCTTT. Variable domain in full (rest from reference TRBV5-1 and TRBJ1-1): KAGVTQTPRYLIKTRGQQVTLSCSPISGHRSVSWYQQTPGQGLQFLFEYFSETQRNKGNFPGRFSGRQFSNSRSEMNVSTLELGDSALYLCASSEDSNTEAFFGQGTRLTVV.

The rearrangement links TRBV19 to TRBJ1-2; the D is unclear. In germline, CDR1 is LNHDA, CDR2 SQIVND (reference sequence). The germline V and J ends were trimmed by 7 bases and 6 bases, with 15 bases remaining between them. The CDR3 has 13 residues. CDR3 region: CASNRGMADGYTF. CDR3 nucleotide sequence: TGTGCCAGTAATAGAGGAATGGCGGATGGCTACACCTTC.

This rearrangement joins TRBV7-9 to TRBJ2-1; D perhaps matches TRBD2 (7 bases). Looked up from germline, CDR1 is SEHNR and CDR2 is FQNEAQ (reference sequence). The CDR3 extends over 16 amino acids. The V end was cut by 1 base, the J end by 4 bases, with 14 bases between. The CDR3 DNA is TGTGCCAGCAGCTTAGAGGCGGGGGCGCGATACAATGAGCAGTTCTTC. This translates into CASSLEAGARYNEQFF.

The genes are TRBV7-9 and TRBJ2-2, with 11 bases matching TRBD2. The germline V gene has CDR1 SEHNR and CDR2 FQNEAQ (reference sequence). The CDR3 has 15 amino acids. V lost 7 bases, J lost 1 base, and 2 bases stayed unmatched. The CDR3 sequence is CASTGTSGNTGELFF. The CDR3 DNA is TGTGCCAGCACCGGGACTAGCGGGAACACCGGGGAGCTGTTTTTT.

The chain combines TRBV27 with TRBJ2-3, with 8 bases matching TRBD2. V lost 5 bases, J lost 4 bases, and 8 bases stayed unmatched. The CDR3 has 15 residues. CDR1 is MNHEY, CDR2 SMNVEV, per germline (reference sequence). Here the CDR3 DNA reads TGTGCCAGCAGTCCGAGATTGGGACTAGCAGATACGCAGTATTTT. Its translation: CASSPRLGLADTQYF.

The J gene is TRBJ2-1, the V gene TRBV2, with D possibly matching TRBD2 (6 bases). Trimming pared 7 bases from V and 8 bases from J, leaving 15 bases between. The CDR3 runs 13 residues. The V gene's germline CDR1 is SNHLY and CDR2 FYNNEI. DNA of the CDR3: TGTGCCAGCATATCGGGGGAGATCGATGAGCAGTTCTTC. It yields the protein CASISGEIDEQFF.

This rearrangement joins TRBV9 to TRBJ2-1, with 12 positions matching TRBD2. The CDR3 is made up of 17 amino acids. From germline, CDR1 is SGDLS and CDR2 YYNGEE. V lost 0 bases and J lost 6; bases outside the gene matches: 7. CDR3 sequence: CASSVGLAGGPGNEQFF. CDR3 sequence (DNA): TGTGCCAGCAGCGTAGGGCTAGCGGGAGGGCCGGGCAATGAGCAGTTCTTC.

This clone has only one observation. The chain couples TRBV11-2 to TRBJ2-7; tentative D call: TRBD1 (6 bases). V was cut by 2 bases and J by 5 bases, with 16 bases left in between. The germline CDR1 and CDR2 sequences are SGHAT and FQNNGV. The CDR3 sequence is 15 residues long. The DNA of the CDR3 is TGTGCCAGCAGCTTACGCTACGACAGGAAAGACGAGCAGTACTTC. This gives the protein CASSLRYDRKDEQYF.

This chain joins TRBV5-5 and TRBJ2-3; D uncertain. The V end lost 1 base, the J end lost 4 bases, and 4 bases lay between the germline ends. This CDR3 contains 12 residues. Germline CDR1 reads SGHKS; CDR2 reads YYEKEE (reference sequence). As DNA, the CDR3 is TGTGCCAGCAGCTTGATCCCAGATACGCAGTATTTT. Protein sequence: CASSLIPDTQYF.

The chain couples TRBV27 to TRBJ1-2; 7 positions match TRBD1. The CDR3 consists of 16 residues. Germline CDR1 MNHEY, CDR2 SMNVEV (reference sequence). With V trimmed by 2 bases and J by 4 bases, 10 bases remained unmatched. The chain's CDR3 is CASSLGGRGFGYGYTF. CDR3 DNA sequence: TGTGCCAGCAGTTTAGGAGGCAGGGGGTTCGGCTATGGCTACACCTTC.

Here the CDR3 DNA reads TGTGCCAGCAGCCCCGGCAACACCGGGGAGCTGTTTTTT. Translating gives CASSPGNTGELFF. The rearrangement links TRBV7-2 to TRBJ2-2; no firm D call. Germline values: CDR1 SGHTA, CDR2 FQGNSA. Deletions cut 5 bases from V and 2 bases from J, with 6 bases between. The CDR3 sequence is 13 residues long.

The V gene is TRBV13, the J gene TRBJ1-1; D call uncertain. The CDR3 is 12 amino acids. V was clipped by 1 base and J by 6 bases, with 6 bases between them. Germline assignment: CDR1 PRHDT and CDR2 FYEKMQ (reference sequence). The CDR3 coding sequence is TGTGCCAGCAGCTTAGCACAGCCTGAAGCTTTCTTT. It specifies CASSLAQPEAFF.

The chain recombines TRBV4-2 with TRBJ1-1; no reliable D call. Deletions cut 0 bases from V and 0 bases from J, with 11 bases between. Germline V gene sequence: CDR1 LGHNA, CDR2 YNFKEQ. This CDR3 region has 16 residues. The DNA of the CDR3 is TGTGCCAGCAGCCAAGATCTCGGCAGCATGAACACTGAAGCTTTCTTT. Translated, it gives CASSQDLGSMNTEAFF.

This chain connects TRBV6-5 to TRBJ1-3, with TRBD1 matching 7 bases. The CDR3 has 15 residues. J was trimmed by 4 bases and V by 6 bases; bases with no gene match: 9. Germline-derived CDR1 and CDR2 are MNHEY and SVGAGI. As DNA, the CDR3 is TGTGCCAGCAGCTCGGAGACAGGGCCAGGAAACACCATATATTTT. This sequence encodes CASSSETGPGNTIYF.

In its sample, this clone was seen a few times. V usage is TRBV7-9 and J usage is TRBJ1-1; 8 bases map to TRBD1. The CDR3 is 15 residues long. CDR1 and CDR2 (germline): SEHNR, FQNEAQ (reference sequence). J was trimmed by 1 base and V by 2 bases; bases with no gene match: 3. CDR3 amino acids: CASSLLDRENTEAFF. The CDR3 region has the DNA TGTGCCAGCAGCTTACTGGACAGGGAGAACACTGAAGCTTTCTTT.